The next 20 T cell receptor beta chains were all read from a single sample in a study of memory CD8 T cells in hepatitis C reinfection. Libraries were prepared by immunoSEQ multiplex PCR; TCRdb keeps only in-frame clonotypes and omits some of them. The sample lists 35,000 to 50,000 clones; around 89% were seen once. Noted time point: peak reinfection, 3 to 8 weeks after reinfection detection. TCR sequencing was done directly ex vivo on sorted cells, without expansion in vitro. Sample: naive CD8+ T cells sorted from blood. Receptors originate from a man aged 18 to 30 with hepatitis C virus infection.

The chain couples TRBV4-3 to TRBJ2-2; 8 positions agree with TRBD2. Germline V gene lookup returns CDR1 LGHNA and CDR2 YSLEER. The ends lost 1 base at V and 5 bases at J; junction bases unmatched: 6. The CDR3 loop spans 16 amino acids. DNA of the CDR3: TGCGCCAGCAGCCAAGGCACCGGGGGGGGGACCGGGGAGCTGTTTTTT. Amino acid sequence: CASSQGTGGGTGELFF.

Of note for this clone: The sample contains more than one DNA sequence encoding this CDR3. The gene calls are TRBV28 and TRBJ2-7, with D maybe TRBD1 (5 bases). From germline, CDR1 is MDHEN and CDR2 SYDVKM. The CDR3 sequence is 15 residues long. Trimming took off 3 bases at V and 3 bases at J, with 15 bases between the two ends. The CDR3 region is CASSFSQVSVYEQYF. The CDR3 coding sequence is TGTGCCAGCAGTTTTTCACAGGTTTCGGTCTACGAGCAGTACTTC.

The chain employs TRBV5-1 and TRBJ2-7, with D perhaps matching TRBD1 (6 bases). Trimming cost V 4 bases and J 3 bases, with 14 bases left between them. Per the germline V gene, CDR1 is SGHRS and CDR2 is YFSETQ. The CDR3 is 14 amino acids. The CDR3 nucleotides are TGCGCCAGCAGCCTGAGGGACAATATCTACGAGCAGTACTTC. Protein: CASSLRDNIYEQYF.

J is TRBJ2-7 and V is TRBV5-6, with TRBD1 as a possible D gene (5 bases). The V gene lost 0 bases and the J gene lost 7 bases, with 14 bases spanning the gap. The CDR3 length is 14 residues. The germline gives CDR1 SGHDT, CDR2 YYEEEE. The CDR3, as DNA: TGTGCCAGCAGCTTGGGGGGCCCCAGAAAAGAGCAGTACTTC. The encoded protein is CASSLGGPRKEQYF.

The chain uses TRBV30 and TRBJ1-1, with unresolved D. Germline CDR1 and CDR2: GTSNPN and SVGIG (reference sequence). CDR3 size: 12 residues. V was clipped by 4 bases and J by 8 bases, with 14 bases between them. CDR3 in amino acids: CAWMGPQPEAFF. The CDR3 DNA reads TGTGCCTGGATGGGCCCGCAACCCGAAGCTTTCTTT.

The rearrangement uses TRBV30 and TRBJ2-3; D uncertain. V was trimmed by 0 bases and J by 0 bases, leaving 10 bases between them. Germline V gene sequence: CDR1 GTSNPN, CDR2 SVGIG (reference sequence). This CDR3 is built from 15 residues. The CDR3: CAWSVKLSSTDTQYF. The DNA of the CDR3 is TGTGCCTGGAGTGTAAAGCTATCTAGCACAGATACGCAGTATTTT.

This sequence joins TRBV9 and TRBJ2-3; 12 bases fit TRBD2. Germline CDR1 is SGDLS and CDR2 is YYNGEE. The V and J ends lost 4 bases and 2 bases, in that order; junction bases with no gene match: 8. The CDR3 contains 17 residues. CDR3: CASSPRLAGVFTDTQYF. The CDR3 DNA sequence: TGTGCCAGCAGCCCGAGACTAGCGGGGGTTTTCACAGATACGCAGTATTTT.

The chain recombines TRBV19 with TRBJ2-5; 12 nucleotides line up with TRBD2. Unmatched junction bases numbered 4, after V lost 5 bases and J lost 3 bases. Germline V CDR1 and CDR2: LNHDA, SQIVND (reference sequence). CDR3 size: 15 residues. This chain's CDR3 is CASSRTSGDEETQYF. Written as DNA, the CDR3 is TGTGCCAGTAGTCGGACTAGCGGGGACGAAGAGACCCAGTACTTC.

This sequence joins TRBV4-3 and TRBJ2-1, with D possibly matching TRBD2 (6 bases). The V gene lost 0 bases and the J gene lost 2 bases, with 11 bases spanning the gap. CDR1 is LGHNA and CDR2 is YSLEER in the germline V gene. This CDR3 region has 16 residues. CDR3 DNA sequence: TGCGCCAGCAGCCAAGATGCAGCGGGTACCTACAATGAGCAGTTCTTC. Encoded protein: CASSQDAAGTYNEQFF.

This chain joins TRBV6-5 and TRBJ1-5, with 7 bases matching TRBD1. J was trimmed by 4 bases and V by 7 bases; bases with no gene match: 4. CDR3 length equals 13 residues. From germline, CDR1 is MNHEY and CDR2 SVGAGI. As DNA, the CDR3 is TGTGCCAGCAAGGGACAGAGTAATCAGCCCCAGCATTTT. Translation gives CASKGQSNQPQHF.

The gene calls are TRBV4-1 and TRBJ2-3, with 7 bases identical to TRBD2. Unmatched junction bases numbered 7, after V lost 1 base and J lost 6 bases. The germline CDR1 and CDR2 sequences are MGHRA and YSYEKL. The CDR3 extends over 15 amino acids. DNA of the CDR3: TGCGCCAGCAGCCAAGGCCCGGGAGGAGGGGATACGCAGTATTTT. This sequence encodes CASSQGPGGGDTQYF.

This clone was counted only a few times. The chain joins TRBV7-9 to TRBJ2-3, with 7 positions matching TRBD1. Germline V gene data show CDR1 as SEHNR and CDR2 as FQNEAQ (reference sequence). The trim removed 3 bases at V and 6 bases at J, leaving 6 bases unmatched. The CDR3 extends over 14 amino acids. In nucleotides, the CDR3 is TGTGCCAGCAGCTTTGACAGGGCCCCGGATACGCAGTATTTT. Translated: CASSFDRAPDTQYF.

The CDR3: CASSVEMGAYEQYF. In nucleotides, the CDR3 is TGTGCCAGCAGCGTAGAGATGGGGGCCTACGAGCAGTACTTC. The V gene is TRBV9, the J gene TRBJ2-5; possibly TRBD1 or TRBD2 for D (5 bases each). The end of the DNA aligns better with TRBJ2-7, so the J call may be wrong. This CDR3 is 14 amino acids long. Germline V gene sequence: CDR1 SGDLS, CDR2 YYNGEE.

This sequence joins TRBV19 and TRBJ1-2; 8 nucleotides line up with TRBD1. V shed 8 bases, J shed 3 bases, and the junction held 8 bases outside the gene matches. The CDR3 length is 14 residues. Germline V CDR1 and CDR2: LNHDA, SQIVND (reference sequence). The CDR3 reads CASGVQGGDYGYTF. In nucleotides, the CDR3 is TGTGCCAGTGGGGTACAGGGGGGGGACTATGGCTACACCTTC.

The chain carries TRBV19 and TRBJ2-7; 7 positions match TRBD1. Germline lookup yields CDR1 LNHDA and CDR2 SQIVND (reference sequence). With 2 bases clipped from V and 2 bases from J, the junction kept 3 bases outside the gene matches. The CDR3 is made up of 14 amino acids. CDR3 DNA sequence: TGTGCCAGTAGTATAACAACAGGGGCCTACGAGCAGTACTTC. Translation gives CASSITTGAYEQYF.

CDR3 sequence: CASSLAWGGASIRTEAFF. The CDR3 DNA reads as TGCGCCAGCAGCTTGGCCTGGGGGGGCGCGAGTATCAGAACTGAAGCTTTCTTT. The chain is built from TRBV5-1 and TRBJ1-1; perhaps TRBD1 as D (6 bases). Germline CDR1 is SGHRS and CDR2 is YFSETQ. The CDR3 totals 18 residues. Trimming left V 0 bases short and J 5 bases short, with 23 bases between.

The chain uses TRBV7-6 and TRBJ2-2, with 9 bases identical to TRBD1. CDR1 and CDR2 (germline): SGHVS, FNYEAQ. The CDR3 covers 18 residues. V dropped 1 base and J dropped 3; count of bases not matched to a gene: 9. The CDR3 DNA reads TGTGCCAGCAGCTTAGGTGGGACAGGGACTGGTTACACCGGGGAGCTGTTTTTT. This sequence encodes CASSLGGTGTGYTGELFF.

The chain employs TRBV9 and TRBJ1-2, with 7 nucleotides matching TRBD1. V lost 7 bases, J lost 2 bases, and 5 bases stayed unmatched. Germline lookup yields CDR1 SGDLS and CDR2 YYNGEE. The CDR3 contains 13 residues. The CDR3 region is CASSPGQNYGYTF. CDR3 sequence (DNA): TGTGCCAGCTCCCCGGGACAGAACTATGGCTACACCTTC.

This clone was detected only once. The genes are TRBV29-1 and TRBJ1-2, with a weak D call TRBD1 (5 bases). V gave up 3 bases and J gave up 2 bases, with 13 bases separating them. Germline CDR1 SQVTM, CDR2 ANQGSEA. This CDR3 is 14 amino acids long. CDR3 in DNA: TGCAGCGTTGACAGAGGGGAGGAGAACTATGGCTACACCTTC. Protein: CSVDRGEENYGYTF.

V usage is TRBV27 and J usage is TRBJ2-1; no reliable D call. V lost 6 bases and J lost 4, with 13 bases in between. There are 14 residues in the CDR3. The V gene's germline CDR1 is MNHEY and CDR2 SMNVEV (reference sequence). CDR3 sequence (DNA): TGTGCCAGCAGAAGAGAGCCCGGGTACAATGAGCAGTTCTTC. Residues: CASRREPGYNEQFF.